The next 25 T cell receptor beta chains were all read from a single sample in a study of shared clonotypes between healthy human individuals (dated by TCRdb to 2018 to 2021). Library construction relied on the immunoSEQ multiplex PCR assay. The immuneACCESS repertoire file appears here via TCRdb, limited to in-frame rearrangements. These files lack a portion of the clones; in checked studies, under half of the deficit traces to unresolved V genes, and the cause of the others is not known. This sample gives some 1 million clones in total; about 75% of them show up just once. Over 1.3% of the sample is in the top ten clones. Sequencing was done on a sample of memory CD4+ T cells sorted from blood. According to the study, the label for this sample's cell subset or site signals: CD45RA-negative fraction. The receptor source for this set is a man between 18 and 35 years old in good health.

The table lists this clone with a count of one. The chain joins TRBV5-1 to TRBJ2-7; 10 nucleotides agree with TRBD1. Trimming removed 3 bases from V and 1 base from J; junction bases left unmatched: 7. The CDR3 has 16 amino acids. The V gene's germline CDR1 is SGHRS and CDR2 YFSETQ. CDR3: CASSSSGQGTSYEQYF. The CDR3, as DNA: TGCGCCAGCAGCTCGTCGGGACAGGGGACTTCCTACGAGCAGTACTTC.

The genes are TRBV15 and TRBJ1-4; D call uncertain. Trimming pared 0 bases from V and 8 bases from J, leaving 13 bases between. CDR1 and CDR2 (germline): LNHNV, YYDKDF (reference sequence). The CDR3 contains 15 residues. The CDR3 DNA is TGTGCCACCAGCAGAGATCGGGGATCGGGGGAAAAACTGTTTTTT. This codes for CATSRDRGSGEKLFF.

This clone has a handful of counts. This chain joins TRBV18 and TRBJ2-4; no firm D call. This CDR3 contains 15 residues. The germline gives CDR1 KGHSH, CDR2 LQKENI. The germline V and J ends were trimmed by 0 bases and 1 base, with 7 bases remaining between them. The DNA of the CDR3 is TGTGCCAGCTCACCACCGGGGTTCGCCAAAAACATTCAGTACTTC. It is translated as CASSPPGFAKNIQYF.

V is TRBV5-1 and J is TRBJ2-1, with a weak D call TRBD2 (6 bases). This CDR3 contains 14 residues. With 3 bases removed from V and 4 bases from J, the gap between germline ends came to 11 bases. Germline CDR1 and CDR2: SGHRS and YFSETQ. Written as DNA, the CDR3 is TGCGCCAGCAGCTCGGCAGGAGGGTACAATGAGCAGTTCTTC. Its protein is CASSSAGGYNEQFF.

This chain uses TRBV10-1 with TRBJ2-5; D is uncertain. CDR3 length: 13 residues. The germline CDR1 and CDR2 sequences are WNHNN and SYGVQD (reference sequence). V was cut by 4 bases and J by 1 base, with 7 bases left in between. The CDR3 protein is CASSVNLQETQYF. For the CDR3, the DNA is TGCGCCAGCAGTGTGAACCTCCAAGAGACCCAGTACTTC.

This clone was found a few times. The chain has TRBV2 and TRBJ2-2, with 13 bases aligning to TRBD2. The CDR3 has 16 residues. The germline V gene has CDR1 SNHLY and CDR2 FYNNEI. V trimming: 5 bases; J trimming: 9 bases; junction bases outside the gene matches: 9. The CDR3 sequence is CASSIGLAGVQWELFF. CDR3 DNA sequence: TGTGCCAGCAGTATCGGACTAGCGGGAGTTCAGTGGGAGCTGTTTTTT.

The V and J genes are TRBV27 and TRBJ2-3, with 11 bases that match TRBD2. The CDR3 consists of 14 residues. With V trimmed by 6 bases and J by 8 bases, 7 bases remained unmatched. Germline loops: CDR1 MNHEY, CDR2 SMNVEV (reference sequence). In DNA, the CDR3 is TGTGCCAGCAGGATTAGCGGGAGGGCCGGTACGCAGTATTTT. Residues: CASRISGRAGTQYF.

The chain couples TRBV30 to TRBJ2-7, with TRBD1 matching 8 bases. Trimming took 5 bases from V and 11 from J; bases not matched to a gene: 14. This CDR3 comprises 13 residues. In germline, CDR1 is GTSNPN, CDR2 SVGIG (reference sequence). This CDR3 is CAWGRQGAIGKYF. As DNA, the CDR3 is TGTGCCTGGGGTCGGCAGGGGGCAATCGGGAAGTACTTC.

The chain recombines TRBV6-6 with TRBJ1-5; D gene ambiguous. Trimming pared 7 bases from V and 2 bases from J, leaving 6 bases between. Germline V lookup: CDR1 MNHNY, CDR2 SVGAGI (reference sequence). The CDR3 runs 12 residues. The CDR3 bases are TGTGCCAGCAAGCAGGGCAATCAGCCCCAGCATTTT. Its protein is CASKQGNQPQHF.

This clone has a count of ten or more. The genes are TRBV2 and TRBJ1-5, with a possible D match to TRBD1 (5 bases). Trimming pared 8 bases from V and 0 bases from J, leaving 14 bases between. Per germline, CDR1 SNHLY and CDR2 FYNNEI. CDR3 length: 15 residues. CDR3 nucleotides: TGTGCCAGCGGCGGTTCAGGGTATAGCAATCAGCCCCAGCATTTT. Amino acids: CASGGSGYSNQPQHF.

The genes are TRBV11-3 and TRBJ2-5; no definite D call. The CDR3 covers 15 residues. CDR1 SGHNT and CDR2 YENEEA come from the germline V gene. V gave up 5 bases and J gave up 3 bases, with 16 bases separating them. The DNA for the CDR3 is TGTGCCAGCAGCAAAAAAGGGCTTATGAAAGAGACCCAGTACTTC. This sequence encodes CASSKKGLMKETQYF.

The V and J genes are TRBV11-2 and TRBJ1-5, with a tentative D call TRBD1 (6 bases). In germline, CDR1 is SGHAT, CDR2 FQNNGV. The ends were cut back, 5 bases at V and 4 bases at J, with 15 bases in the middle. The CDR3 is 15 residues long. In DNA form, the CDR3 reads TGTGCCAGCAGCCTTACACAACAGGGAAATCAGCCCCAGCATTTT. Encoded protein: CASSLTQQGNQPQHF.

This chain joins TRBV4-1 and TRBJ2-1; 10 nucleotides match TRBD2. The CDR3 sequence is 16 residues long. V shed 1 base, J shed 10 bases, and the junction held 10 bases outside the gene matches. Germline V CDR1 and CDR2: MGHRA, YSYEKL. The CDR3 loop is CASSQVKDLAGEEQFF. CDR3 coding DNA: TGCGCCAGCAGCCAAGTAAAGGATCTAGCGGGAGAAGAGCAGTTCTTC.

The J gene is TRBJ2-7, the V gene TRBV11-3, with 15 bases fitting TRBD2. The V gene end was trimmed by 5 bases and the J gene end by 5 bases; junction bases not matched to a gene: 7. CDR1 SGHNT and CDR2 YENEEA come from the germline V gene. The CDR3 covers 16 residues. Here the CDR3 DNA reads TGTGCCAGCAGCGCCGGACTAGCGGGAGGGATCCACGAGCAGTACTTC. It translates to CASSAGLAGGIHEQYF.

The chain couples TRBV11-3 to TRBJ2-3, with D possibly matching TRBD2 (5 bases). Germline CDR1 is SGHNT and CDR2 is YENEEA. V gave up 0 bases and J gave up 6 bases, with 19 bases separating them. The CDR3 runs to 17 residues. CDR3 protein: CASSLEGTGRGSDTQYF. CDR3 DNA: TGTGCCAGCAGCTTAGAGGGAACGGGTCGAGGGTCGGATACGCAGTATTTT.

The gene calls are TRBV5-6 and TRBJ1-2; D unclear. Trimming took 0 bases from V and 4 from J, leaving 7 bases between them. Germline CDR1 and CDR2: SGHDT and YYEEEE. The CDR3 length is 13 residues. CDR3 bases: TGTGCCAGCAGCTTGGTCCAGCCCTATGGCTACACCTTC. As protein: CASSLVQPYGYTF.

In nucleotides, the CDR3 is TGTGCCATCAAGGCGACAGGGGAGAGATCCTACGAGCAGTACTTC. Its protein is CAIKATGERSYEQYF. The chain joins TRBV10-3 to TRBJ2-7; 8 nucleotides match TRBD1. V shed 7 bases, J shed 1 base, and the junction held 9 bases outside the gene matches. The germline V gene encodes CDR1 ENHRY and CDR2 SYGVKD. This CDR3 is built from 15 residues.

The chain links TRBV7-9 to TRBJ1-4; 9 bases map to TRBD1. Germline-derived CDR1 and CDR2 are SEHNR and FQNEAQ (reference sequence). V was pared by 5 bases and J by 7 bases, with 17 bases of the junction left unmatched. CDR3 size: 18 residues. This CDR3 reads CASSPRQGGTTFAEKLFF. The CDR3 nucleotides read TGTGCCAGCAGCCCACGACAGGGGGGTACCACCTTTGCTGAAAAACTGTTTTTT. The whole variable domain, filled in from reference TRBV7-9 and TRBJ1-4, reads DTGVSQNPRHKITKRGQNVTFRCDPISEHNRLYWYRQTLGQGPEFLTYFQNEAQLEKSRLLSDRFSAERPKGSFSTLEIQRTEQGDSAMYLCASSPRQGGTTFAEKLFFGSGTQLSVL.

This chain joins TRBV10-2 and TRBJ2-5, with 7 bases lining up with TRBD2. After removal of 3 bases from V and 3 bases from J, the junction contained 4 bases not matched to a gene. Germline V gene data show CDR1 as WSHSY and CDR2 as SAAADI. This CDR3 is built from 14 residues. The DNA of the CDR3 is TGCGCCAGCAGTGACAGGACTAGGGAAGAGACCCAGTACTTC. It translates to CASSDRTREETQYF.

The chain joins TRBV9 to TRBJ2-3, with 7 bases fitting TRBD2. Trimming at V came to 4 bases and at J to 2 bases, leaving 4 bases not matched to a gene. CDR3 length: 14 amino acids. In germline, CDR1 is SGDLS, CDR2 YYNGEE. DNA of the CDR3: TGTGCCAGCAGCCCAGGGAGGGCCACAGATACGCAGTATTTT. Its translation is CASSPGRATDTQYF.

The V gene is TRBV9, the J gene TRBJ2-7; TRBD1 might be the D (5 bases). The CDR3 is 15 amino acids. The ends were cut back, 0 bases at V and 5 bases at J, with 15 bases in the middle. Germline V CDR1 and CDR2: SGDLS, YYNGEE. DNA of the CDR3: TGTGCCAGCAGCGTAGGGGGCAGCAGTTGGAACGAGCAGTACTTC. This translates into CASSVGGSSWNEQYF.

This rearrangement joins TRBV18 to TRBJ2-7, with unresolved D. V was shortened by 2 bases and J by 0 bases, with 14 bases between the two germline ends. In germline, CDR1 is KGHSH, CDR2 LQKENI. The CDR3 sequence is 16 residues long. CDR3 coding DNA: TGTGCCAGCTCACCAATCTCCGTCCTGAGCTCCTACGAGCAGTACTTC. Amino acids: CASSPISVLSSYEQYF.

The J gene is TRBJ1-6, the V gene TRBV10-3; 8 positions match TRBD1. The J segment lost 7 bases and the V segment lost 10 bases, leaving 9 bases of the junction unmatched. Germline loops: CDR1 ENHRY, CDR2 SYGVKD. CDR3 size: 14 residues. The CDR3 loop reads CATYDRGINSPLHF. CDR3 nucleotides: TGTGCCACATACGACAGGGGTATAAATTCACCCCTCCACTTT.

This chain links TRBV2 with TRBJ2-2; 10 bases line up with TRBD1. The CDR3 extends over 16 amino acids. Germline V gene data show CDR1 as SNHLY and CDR2 as FYNNEI. V lost 6 bases to trimming and J lost 0 bases; unmatched junction nucleotides: 4. The CDR3: CASSRGQGANTGELFF. The CDR3 bases are TGTGCCAGCAGCCGCGGACAGGGGGCGAACACCGGGGAGCTGTTTTTT.

The genes are TRBV28 and TRBJ2-7, with 11 bases lining up with TRBD1. This CDR3 contains 17 residues. V lost 3 bases, J lost 6 bases, and 13 bases stayed unmatched. Germline lookup yields CDR1 MDHEN and CDR2 SYDVKM. The CDR3 bases are TGTGCCAGCAGTTTCCTTACTCCGGGACAGGGGGTTCCCGAGCAGTACTTC. It codes for CASSFLTPGQGVPEQYF. The full variable domain, its missing parts supplied by reference TRBV28 and TRBJ2-7, is DVKVTQSSRYLVKRTGEKVFLECVQDMDHENMFWYRQDPGLGLRLIYFSYDVKMKEKGDIPEGYSVSREKKERFSLILESASTNQTSMYLCASSFLTPGQGVPEQYFGPGTRLTVT.